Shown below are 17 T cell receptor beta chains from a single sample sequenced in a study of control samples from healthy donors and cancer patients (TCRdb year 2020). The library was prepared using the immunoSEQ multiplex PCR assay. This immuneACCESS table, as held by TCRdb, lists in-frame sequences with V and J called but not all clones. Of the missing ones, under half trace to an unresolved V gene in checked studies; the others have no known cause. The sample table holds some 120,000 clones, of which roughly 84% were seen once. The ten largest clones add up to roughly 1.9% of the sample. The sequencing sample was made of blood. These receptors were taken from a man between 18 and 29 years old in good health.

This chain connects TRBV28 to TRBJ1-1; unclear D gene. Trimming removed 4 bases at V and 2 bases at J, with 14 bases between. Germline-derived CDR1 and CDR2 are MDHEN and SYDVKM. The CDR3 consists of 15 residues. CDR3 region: CASSSPAGLNTEAFF. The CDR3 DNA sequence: TGTGCCAGCAGTTCTCCTGCCGGTCTAAACACTGAAGCTTTCTTT.

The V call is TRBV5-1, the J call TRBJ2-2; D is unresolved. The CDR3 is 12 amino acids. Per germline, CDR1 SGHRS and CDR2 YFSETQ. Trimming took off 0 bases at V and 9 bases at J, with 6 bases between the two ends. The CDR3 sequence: CASSLGNRELFF. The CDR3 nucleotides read TGCGCCAGCAGCTTGGGCAACAGGGAGCTGTTTTTT.

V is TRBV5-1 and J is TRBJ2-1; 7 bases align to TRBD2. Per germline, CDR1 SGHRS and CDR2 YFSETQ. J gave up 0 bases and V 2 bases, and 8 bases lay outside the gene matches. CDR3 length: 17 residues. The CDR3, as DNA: TGCGCCAGCAGCTTAGAAGCTGCTAGCGGCTCCTACAATGAGCAGTTCTTC. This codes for CASSLEAASGSYNEQFF.

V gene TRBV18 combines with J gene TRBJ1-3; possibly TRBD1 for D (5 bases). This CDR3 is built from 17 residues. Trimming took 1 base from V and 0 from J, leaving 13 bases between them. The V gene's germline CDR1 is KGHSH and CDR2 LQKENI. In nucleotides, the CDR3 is TGTGCCAGCTCACCACGGGACGCAACGATCTCTGGAAACACCATATATTTT. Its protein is CASSPRDATISGNTIYF.

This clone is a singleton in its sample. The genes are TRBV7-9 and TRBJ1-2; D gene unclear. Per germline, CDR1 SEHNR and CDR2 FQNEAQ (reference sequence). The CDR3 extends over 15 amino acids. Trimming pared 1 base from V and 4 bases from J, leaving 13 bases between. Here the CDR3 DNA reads TGTGCCAGCAGCTTAGGCAACGGACGTACCTATGGCTACACCTTC. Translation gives CASSLGNGRTYGYTF.

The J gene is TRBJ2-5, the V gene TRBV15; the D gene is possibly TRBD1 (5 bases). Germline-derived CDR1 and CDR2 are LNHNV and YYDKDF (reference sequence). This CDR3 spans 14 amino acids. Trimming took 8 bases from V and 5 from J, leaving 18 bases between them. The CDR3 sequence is CATGEGQMAETQYF. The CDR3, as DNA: TGTGCCACCGGGGAAGGACAAATGGCGGAGACCCAGTACTTC.

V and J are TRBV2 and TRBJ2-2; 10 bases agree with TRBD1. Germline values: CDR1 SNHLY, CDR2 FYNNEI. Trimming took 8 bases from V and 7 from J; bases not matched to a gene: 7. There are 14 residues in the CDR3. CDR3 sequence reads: CASLLGQGHGELFF. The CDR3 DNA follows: TGTGCCAGCCTCTTGGGACAGGGGCACGGGGAGCTGTTTTTT.

CDR3 nucleotide sequence: TGTGCCATCAGTGAGGCAGTTAATTCACCCCTCCACTTT. Amino acid sequence: CAISEAVNSPLHF. V usage is TRBV10-3 and J usage is TRBJ1-6; D remains ambiguous. Germline CDR1 ENHRY, CDR2 SYGVKD. The CDR3 covers 13 residues. The V end lost 2 bases, the J end lost 6 bases, and 5 bases lay between the germline ends.

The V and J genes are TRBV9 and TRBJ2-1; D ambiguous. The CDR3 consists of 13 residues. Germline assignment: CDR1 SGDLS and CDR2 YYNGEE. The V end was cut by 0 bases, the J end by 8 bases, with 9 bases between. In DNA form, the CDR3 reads TGTGCCAGCAGCGTAGGGGCTGTCGATGAGCAGTTCTTC. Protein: CASSVGAVDEQFF.

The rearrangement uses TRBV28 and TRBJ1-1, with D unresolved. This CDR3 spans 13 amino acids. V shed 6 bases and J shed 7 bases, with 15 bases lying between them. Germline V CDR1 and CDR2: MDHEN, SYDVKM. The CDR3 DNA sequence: TGTGCCAGCAGCCGAACGTCGGCAGGTGAAGCTTTCTTT. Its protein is CASSRTSAGEAFF.

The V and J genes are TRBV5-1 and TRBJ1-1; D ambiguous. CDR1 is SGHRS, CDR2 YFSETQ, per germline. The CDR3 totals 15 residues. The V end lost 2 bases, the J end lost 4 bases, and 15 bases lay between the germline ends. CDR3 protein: CASSLGPPTGTEAFF. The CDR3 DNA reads TGCGCCAGCAGCTTAGGACCTCCCACCGGCACTGAAGCTTTCTTT. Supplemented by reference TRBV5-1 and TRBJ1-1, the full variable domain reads KAGVTQTPRYLIKTRGQQVTLSCSPISGHRSVSWYQQTPGQGLQFLFEYFSETQRNKGNFPGRFSGRQFSNSRSEMNVSTLELGDSALYLCASSLGPPTGTEAFFGQGTRLTVV.

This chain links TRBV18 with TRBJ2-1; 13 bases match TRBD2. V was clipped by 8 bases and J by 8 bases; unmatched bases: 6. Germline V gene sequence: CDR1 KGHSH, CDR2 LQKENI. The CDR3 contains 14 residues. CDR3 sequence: CASRIGTSGDEQFF. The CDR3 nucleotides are TGTGCCAGCCGCATTGGGACTAGCGGGGATGAGCAGTTCTTC.

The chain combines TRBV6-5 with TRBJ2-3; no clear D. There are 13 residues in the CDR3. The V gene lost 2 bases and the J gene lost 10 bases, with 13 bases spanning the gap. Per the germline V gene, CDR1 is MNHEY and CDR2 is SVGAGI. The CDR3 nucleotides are TGTGCCAGCAGTTACGAGTCTCCCCGGGCGCAGTATTTT. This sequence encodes CASSYESPRAQYF.

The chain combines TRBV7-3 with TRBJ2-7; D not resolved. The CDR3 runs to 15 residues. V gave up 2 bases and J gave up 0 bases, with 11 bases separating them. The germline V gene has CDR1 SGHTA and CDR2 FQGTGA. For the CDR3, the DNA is TGTGCCAGCAGCTTAGGGCTGGGGATCTCCTACGAGCAGTACTTC. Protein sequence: CASSLGLGISYEQYF.

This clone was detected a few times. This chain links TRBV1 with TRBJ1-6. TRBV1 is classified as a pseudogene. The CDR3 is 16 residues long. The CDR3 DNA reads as TGCACCAGCAGCCCCCCTGAAAAGGGCGACAATTCACCCCTCCACTTT. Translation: CTSSPPEKGDNSPLHF.

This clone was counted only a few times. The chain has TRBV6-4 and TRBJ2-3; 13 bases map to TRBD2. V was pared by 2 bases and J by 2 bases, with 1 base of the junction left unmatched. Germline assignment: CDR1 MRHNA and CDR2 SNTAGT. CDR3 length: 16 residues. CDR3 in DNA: TGTGCCAGCAGTGACGGACTAGCGGGAGACACAGATACGCAGTATTTT. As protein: CASSDGLAGDTDTQYF.

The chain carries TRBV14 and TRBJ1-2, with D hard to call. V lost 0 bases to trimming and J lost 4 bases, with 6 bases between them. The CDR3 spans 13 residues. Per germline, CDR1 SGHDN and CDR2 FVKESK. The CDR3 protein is CASSQELIYGYTF. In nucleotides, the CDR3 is TGTGCCAGCAGCCAAGAACTGATCTATGGCTACACCTTC.